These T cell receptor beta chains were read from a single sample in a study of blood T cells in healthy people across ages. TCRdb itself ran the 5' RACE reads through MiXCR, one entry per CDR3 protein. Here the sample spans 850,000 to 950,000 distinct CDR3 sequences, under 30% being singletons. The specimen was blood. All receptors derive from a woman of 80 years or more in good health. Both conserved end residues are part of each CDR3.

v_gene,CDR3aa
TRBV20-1,CSAVTRGREKLFF
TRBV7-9,CASSQSGGKQGTQYF
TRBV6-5,CASSYSRRGVEAFF
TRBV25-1,CASSDRKEFGPGANVLTF
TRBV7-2,CASSLGGGPNNEQFF
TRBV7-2,CASRPRGTDTQYF
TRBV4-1,CASSPGSSANYGYTF
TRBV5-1,CASSHTTDTQYF
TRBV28,CASSLGQGWAETQYF
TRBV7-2,CASSLVVGTGVTFPEAFF
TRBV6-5,CASSPGGQETYGYTF
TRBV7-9,CASNLAGGPDEQYF
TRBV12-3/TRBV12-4,CASTLGPPQETQYF
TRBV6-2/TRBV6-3,CASSSTIGGASYNEQFF
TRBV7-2,CASSLVMTGTDTQYF